A single sample is the source of the 16 T cell receptor beta chains below, sequenced in a study of shared clonotypes between healthy human individuals (dated by TCRdb to about 2020). Receptor amplification or capture employed the immunoSEQ multiplex PCR assay. Here the immuneACCESS table is served through TCRdb, limited to in-frame sequences with V and J called. Missing clones are a known gap in these copies; in checked studies unresolved V genes cover under half, and the rest lacks a known reason. This sample lists under 750,000 clones; approximately 77% were detected once. The ten top clones hold approximately 1.7% of the sample. Sequencing was done on a sample of memory CD4+ T cells sorted from blood. What the cell subset or site label conveys for this sample: CD45RA-negative fraction. The origin of the receptors is a woman aged 25 to 39 in good health.

This chain uses TRBV5-1 with TRBJ2-1; D ambiguous. This CDR3 has 14 residues. Trimming took 0 bases from V and 3 from J, leaving 7 bases between them. The germline V gene encodes CDR1 SGHRS and CDR2 YFSETQ. CDR3 sequence: CASSLGQLYNEQFF. The CDR3 bases are TGCGCCAGCAGCTTGGGGCAGCTCTACAATGAGCAGTTCTTC.

J is TRBJ2-6 and V is TRBV5-1; D possibly corresponds to TRBD1 (6 bases). The V and J ends lost 4 bases and 0 bases respectively, with 17 bases between them. Germline lookup yields CDR1 SGHRS and CDR2 YFSETQ. CDR3 length equals 18 residues. The CDR3 loop is CASSRSWTAISGANVLTF. In DNA, the CDR3 is TGCGCCAGCAGCCGGAGTTGGACAGCCATCTCTGGGGCCAACGTCCTGACTTTC.

The chain joins TRBV10-2 to TRBJ1-1; D is undetermined. Per the germline V gene, CDR1 is WSHSY and CDR2 is SAAADI. The V gene lost 6 bases and the J gene lost 4 bases, with 15 bases spanning the gap. This CDR3 region has 14 residues. The CDR3 sequence is CASSRVEESTEAFF. The CDR3 bases are TGCGCCAGCAGCAGAGTGGAGGAGAGCACTGAAGCTTTCTTT.

This clone was counted at least ten times. The chain recombines TRBV7-2 with TRBJ2-7, with D perhaps matching TRBD1 or TRBD2 (5 bases each). This CDR3 has 15 amino acids. V was trimmed by 5 bases and J by 4 bases, leaving 18 bases between them. Germline CDR1 SGHTA, CDR2 FQGNSA. In DNA form, the CDR3 reads TGTGCCAGCAGCCCCGTTGGGGGTGGGGCTTACGAGCAGTACTTC. It is translated as CASSPVGGGAYEQYF.

As DNA, the CDR3 is TGTGCCAGCGGAAACAGGGGGAACTTTGGTAATGAGCAGTTCTTC. Translating it yields CASGNRGNFGNEQFF. V usage is TRBV6-5 and J usage is TRBJ2-1, with 8 bases that match TRBD1. The CDR3 extends over 15 amino acids. The germline gives CDR1 MNHEY, CDR2 SVGAGI. V lost 8 bases to trimming and J lost 7 bases; unmatched junction nucleotides: 13.

The chain is built from TRBV10-3 and TRBJ2-3; 7 bases fit TRBD2. The CDR3 runs to 16 residues. Germline CDR1 and CDR2: ENHRY and SYGVKD. J lost 5 bases, V lost 10 bases, and 18 bases had no gene match. CDR3 in DNA: TGTGCCACCATTCCGACTAGCTCCTATTTGAGAGATACGCAGTATTTT. Its translation is CATIPTSSYLRDTQYF.

The V gene is TRBV28, the J gene TRBJ1-5; 7 nucleotides agree with TRBD1. The germline V gene has CDR1 MDHEN and CDR2 SYDVKM. Trimming removed 5 bases from V and 4 bases from J; junction bases left unmatched: 8. The CDR3 is 15 residues long. The chain's CDR3 is CASSGGDSTNQPQHF. Here the CDR3 DNA reads TGTGCCAGCAGTGGGGGGGACAGTACTAATCAGCCCCAGCATTTT.

The table lists this clone with many counts. V is TRBV7-9 and J is TRBJ2-5; unclear D gene. CDR1 and CDR2 from the germline V gene are SEHNR and FQNEAQ (reference sequence). The CDR3 is made up of 11 amino acids. Trimming removed 2 bases from V and 7 bases from J, with 5 bases in between. Written as DNA, the CDR3 is TGTGCCAGCAGCTTATTCGGGACCCAGTACTTC. The encoded protein is CASSLFGTQYF.

The chain combines TRBV11-2 with TRBJ2-7; no definite D call. Germline-derived CDR1 and CDR2 are SGHAT and FQNNGV. V lost 0 bases and J 3 bases, leaving 12 bases between the germline ends. The CDR3 is made up of 15 amino acids. The CDR3 region is CASSLDLTWDYEQYF. CDR3 nucleotide sequence: TGTGCCAGCAGCTTAGATCTTACGTGGGACTACGAGCAGTACTTC.

This sequence joins TRBV6-5 and TRBJ2-7, with TRBD1 as a possible D gene (5 bases). Germline V lookup: CDR1 MNHEY, CDR2 SVGAGI. The length of the CDR3 is 11 residues. The germline V and J ends were trimmed by 8 bases and 7 bases, with 12 bases remaining between them. CDR3 coding DNA: TGTGCCAGCGCCACCAACAGGGAGCAGTACTTC. Amino acids: CASATNREQYF.

V usage is TRBV10-2 and J usage is TRBJ1-2; TRBD1 matches at 9 bases. J gave up 7 bases and V 2 bases, and 8 bases lay outside the gene matches. CDR3 length: 15 amino acids. Germline values: CDR1 WSHSY, CDR2 SAAADI. The CDR3 DNA reads as TGCGCCAGCAGTGAGACGGGACAGGGATGGTCTGGCTACACCTTC. Translation gives CASSETGQGWSGYTF.

The chain carries TRBV30 and TRBJ1-4; 12 bases line up with TRBD1. Germline V gene data show CDR1 as GTSNPN and CDR2 as SVGIG (reference sequence). The CDR3 is 14 amino acids. V shed 5 bases, J shed 10 bases, and the junction held 8 bases outside the gene matches. CDR3 in amino acids: CAWGTGTGGRKLFF. CDR3 coding DNA: TGTGCCTGGGGTACCGGGACAGGGGGCAGAAAACTGTTTTTT.

The chain recombines TRBV6-6 with TRBJ2-7, with D hard to call. Germline V lookup: CDR1 MNHNY, CDR2 SVGAGI (reference sequence). V was clipped by 2 bases and J by 6 bases, with 14 bases between them. There are 14 residues in the CDR3. CDR3 in DNA: TGTGCCAGCAGTTACGATCCGGGTAGCCGCGAGCAGTACTTC. Its protein product is CASSYDPGSREQYF.

The chain is built from TRBV5-1 and TRBJ2-7; TRBD1 matches 10 bases. The ends lost 4 bases at V and 4 bases at J; junction bases unmatched: 14. CDR3 length equals 17 residues. CDR1 is SGHRS, CDR2 YFSETQ, per germline. The CDR3 DNA sequence: TGCGCCAGCAGCGATCCCCCAGACAGGGGGCTCGGGTACGAGCAGTACTTC. It translates to CASSDPPDRGLGYEQYF.

Comment on this clone: Being one base from a much bigger clone, this may be a read error. Other DNA sequences in the same sample also yield this CDR3. CDR3: CASSLNRNTEAFF. CDR3 sequence (DNA): TGCGCCAGCAGCTTAAACAGGAACACTGAAGCTTTCTTT. The V call is TRBV5-1, the J call TRBJ1-1, with D unresolved. The CDR3 spans 13 residues. Germline CDR1 reads SGHRS; CDR2 reads YFSETQ. With 2 bases removed from V and 1 base from J, the gap between germline ends came to 6 bases.

V gene TRBV18 combines with J gene TRBJ2-3; D possibly corresponds to TRBD2 (6 bases). Trimming removed 6 bases from V and 5 bases from J, with 12 bases in between. Germline CDR1 is KGHSH and CDR2 is LQKENI. The CDR3 is made up of 13 amino acids. The CDR3, as DNA: TGTGCCAGCTCTCAGAGGAGGGAAGATACGCAGTATTTT. Encoded protein: CASSQRREDTQYF.